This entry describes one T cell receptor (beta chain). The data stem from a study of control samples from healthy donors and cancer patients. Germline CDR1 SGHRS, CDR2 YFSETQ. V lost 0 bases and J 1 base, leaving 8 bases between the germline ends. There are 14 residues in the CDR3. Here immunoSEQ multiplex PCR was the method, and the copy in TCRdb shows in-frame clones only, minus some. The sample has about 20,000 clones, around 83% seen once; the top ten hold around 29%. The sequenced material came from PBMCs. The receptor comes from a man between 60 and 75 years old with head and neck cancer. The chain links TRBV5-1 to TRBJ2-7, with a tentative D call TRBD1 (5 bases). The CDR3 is CASSLAQASYEQYF. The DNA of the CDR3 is TGCGCCAGCAGCTTGGCACAGGCATCCTACGAGCAGTACTTC.